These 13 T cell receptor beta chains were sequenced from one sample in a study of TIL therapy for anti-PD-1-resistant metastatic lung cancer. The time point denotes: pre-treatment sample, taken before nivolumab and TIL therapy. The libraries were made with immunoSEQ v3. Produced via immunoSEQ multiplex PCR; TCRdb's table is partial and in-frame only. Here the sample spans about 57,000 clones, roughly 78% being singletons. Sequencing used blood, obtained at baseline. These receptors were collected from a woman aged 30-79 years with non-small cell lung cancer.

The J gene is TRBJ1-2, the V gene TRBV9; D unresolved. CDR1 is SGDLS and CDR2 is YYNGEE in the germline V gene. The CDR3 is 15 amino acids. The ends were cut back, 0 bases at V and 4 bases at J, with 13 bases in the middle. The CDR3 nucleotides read TGTGCCAGCAGCGTAGGACAAAGAGCTACCTATGGCTACACCTTC. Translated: CASSVGQRATYGYTF.

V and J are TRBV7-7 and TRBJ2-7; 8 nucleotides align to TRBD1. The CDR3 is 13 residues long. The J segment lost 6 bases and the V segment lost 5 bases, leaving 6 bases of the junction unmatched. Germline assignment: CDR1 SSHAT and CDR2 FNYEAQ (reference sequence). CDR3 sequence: CASSPDRGGEQYF. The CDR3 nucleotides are TGTGCCAGCAGCCCCGACAGGGGCGGCGAGCAGTACTTC.

For the CDR3, the DNA is TGTGCCAGCAGTTGGGCAAGCAATCAGCCCCAGCATTTT. Residues: CASSWASNQPQHF. The chain links TRBV6-5 to TRBJ1-5, with unresolved D. Trimming cost V 4 bases and J 1 base, with 5 bases left between them. CDR1 and CDR2 from the germline V gene are MNHEY and SVGAGI. CDR3 length: 13 amino acids.

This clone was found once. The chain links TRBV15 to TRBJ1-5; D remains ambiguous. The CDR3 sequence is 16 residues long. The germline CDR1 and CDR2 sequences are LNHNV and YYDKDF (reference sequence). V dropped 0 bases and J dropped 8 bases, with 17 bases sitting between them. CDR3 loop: CATSRDLSLGYEPQHF. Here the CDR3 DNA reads TGTGCCACCAGCAGAGATCTGAGTCTGGGTTATGAGCCCCAGCATTTT.

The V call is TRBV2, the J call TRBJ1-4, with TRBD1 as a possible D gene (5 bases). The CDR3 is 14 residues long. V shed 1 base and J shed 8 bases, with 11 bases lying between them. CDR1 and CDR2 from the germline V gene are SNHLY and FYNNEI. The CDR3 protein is CASSEGRAEEKLFF. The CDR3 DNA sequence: TGTGCCAGCAGTGAAGGCAGGGCTGAGGAAAAACTGTTTTTT.

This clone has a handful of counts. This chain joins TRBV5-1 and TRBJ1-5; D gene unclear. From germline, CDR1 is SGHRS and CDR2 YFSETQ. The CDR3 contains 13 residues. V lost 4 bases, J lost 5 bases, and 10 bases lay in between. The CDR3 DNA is TGCGCCAGCAGCCCGGACGTCGATCAGCCCCAGCATTTT. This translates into CASSPDVDQPQHF.

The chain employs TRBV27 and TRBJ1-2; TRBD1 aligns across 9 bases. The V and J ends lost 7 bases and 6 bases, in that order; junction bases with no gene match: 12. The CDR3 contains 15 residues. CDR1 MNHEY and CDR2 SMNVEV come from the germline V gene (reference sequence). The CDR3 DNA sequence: TGTGCCAGCAAACTAATCTACCGGGACAGGGATGGCTACACCTTC. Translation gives CASKLIYRDRDGYTF.

The CDR3 reads CASSPGEGNYGYTF. The CDR3 DNA reads as TGCGCCAGCAGCCCAGGGGAAGGGAACTATGGCTACACCTTC. This chain connects TRBV4-3 to TRBJ1-2; perhaps TRBD1 as D (6 bases). CDR3 size: 14 residues. From germline, CDR1 is LGHNA and CDR2 YSLEER. V was trimmed by 4 bases and J by 2 bases, leaving 11 bases between them.

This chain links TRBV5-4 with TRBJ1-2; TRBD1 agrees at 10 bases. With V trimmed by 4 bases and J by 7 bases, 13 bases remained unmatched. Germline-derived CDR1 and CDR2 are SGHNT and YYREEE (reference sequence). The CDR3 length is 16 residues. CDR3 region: CASSTGQGSTFVGYTF. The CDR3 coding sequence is TGTGCCAGCAGCACGGGACAGGGGAGCACGTTCGTTGGCTACACCTTC.

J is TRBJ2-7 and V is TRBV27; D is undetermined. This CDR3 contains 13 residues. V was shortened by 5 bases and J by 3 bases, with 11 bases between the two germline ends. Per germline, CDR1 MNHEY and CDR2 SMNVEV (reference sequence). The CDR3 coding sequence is TGTGCCAGCAGTCCCGGATCGGGCTACGAGCAGTACTTC. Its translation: CASSPGSGYEQYF.

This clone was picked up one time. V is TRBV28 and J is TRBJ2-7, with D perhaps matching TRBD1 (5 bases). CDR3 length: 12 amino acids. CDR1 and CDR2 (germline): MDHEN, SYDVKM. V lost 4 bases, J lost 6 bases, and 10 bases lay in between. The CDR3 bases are TGTGCCAGCAGTTCCCGCAGGGCCGAGCAGTACTTC. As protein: CASSSRRAEQYF. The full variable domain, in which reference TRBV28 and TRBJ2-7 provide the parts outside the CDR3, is DVKVTQSSRYLVKRTGEKVFLECVQDMDHENMFWYRQDPGLGLRLIYFSYDVKMKEKGDIPEGYSVSREKKERFSLILESASTNQTSMYLCASSSRRAEQYFGPGTRLTVT.

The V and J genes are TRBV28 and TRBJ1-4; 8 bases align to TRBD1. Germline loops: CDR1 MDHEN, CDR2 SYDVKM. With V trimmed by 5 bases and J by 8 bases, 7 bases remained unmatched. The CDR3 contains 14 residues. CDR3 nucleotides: TGTGCCAGCAGTCTACAGGGGGTCCAAGAAAAACTGTTTTTT. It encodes CASSLQGVQEKLFF.

The CDR3 is CASSPPSGSRDEQYF. The CDR3 DNA reads TGTGCCAGCAGCCCCCCTAGCGGGAGTCGGGACGAGCAGTACTTC. The chain recombines TRBV5-4 with TRBJ2-7, with TRBD2 matching 10 bases. This CDR3 is 15 amino acids long. V lost 4 bases and J lost 5; bases outside the gene matches: 9. Germline V gives CDR1 SGHNT, CDR2 YYREEE (reference sequence).